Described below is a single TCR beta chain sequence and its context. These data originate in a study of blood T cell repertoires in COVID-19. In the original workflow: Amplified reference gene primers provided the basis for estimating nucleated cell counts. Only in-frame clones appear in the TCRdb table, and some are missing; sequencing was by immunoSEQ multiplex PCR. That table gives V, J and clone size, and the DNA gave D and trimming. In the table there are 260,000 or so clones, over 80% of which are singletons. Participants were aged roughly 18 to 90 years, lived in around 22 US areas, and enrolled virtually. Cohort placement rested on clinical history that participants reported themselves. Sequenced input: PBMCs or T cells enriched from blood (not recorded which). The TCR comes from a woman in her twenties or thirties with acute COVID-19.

CDR3 DNA sequence: TGTGCCAGCAGCTTAGCCGTACAGGGGGATAACTATGGCTACACCTTC. Translation: CASSLAVQGDNYGYTF. This chain connects TRBV7-8 to TRBJ1-2; 8 nucleotides align to TRBD1. After removal of 0 bases from V and 1 base from J, the junction contained 4 bases not matched to a gene. The germline V gene has CDR1 SGHVS and CDR2 FQNEAQ. The CDR3 is 16 residues long.